This T cell receptor beta chain appears in the sequencing data of a study of cytomegalovirus exposure and HLA in healthy donors. Per the germline V gene, CDR1 is SGHRS and CDR2 is YFSETQ. V shed 4 bases and J shed 1 base, with 11 bases lying between them. The CDR3 spans 15 residues. This PCR relied on a set of 60 Vbeta primers and 13 Jbeta primers. Assay used: immunoSEQ multiplex PCR; TCRdb lists only in-frame clones, some missing. The top ten hold less than 3.5% of the sample, which has approximately 150,000 clones, roughly 76% seen once. Specimen: PBMCs. The chain employs TRBV5-1 and TRBJ2-2; no firm D call. The source of this sequence is a woman aged 25 to 45 in good health and CMV-seronegative. The CDR3 DNA reads as TGCGCCAGCAGCCCATACTCAGGGAACACCGGGGAGCTGTTTTTT. This translates into CASSPYSGNTGELFF.